A single sample is the source of the 2 T cell receptor beta chains below, sequenced in a study of chemoradiotherapy in HPV16-positive cancers. Sequenced by immunoSEQ multiplex PCR; TCRdb stores in-frame clones only, minus some. The sample has under 35,000 clones, more than 85% seen once; the top ten hold approximately 19%. The sequencing used blood, collected from a patient who underwent chemoradiotherapy. The receptors stem from a human donor with HPV-associated anogenital cancer.

J is TRBJ1-4 and V is TRBV15; 7 nucleotides match TRBD1. Germline V CDR1 and CDR2: LNHNV, YYDKDF (reference sequence). CDR3 length: 15 residues. V trimming: 0 bases; J trimming: 10 bases; junction bases outside the gene matches: 8. The CDR3 bases are TGTGCCACCAGCAGAGATCGAACAGGGGAGGGAAAACTGTTTTTT. Protein product: CATSRDRTGEGKLFF.

This chain connects TRBV5-5 to TRBJ2-1, with 8 bases fitting TRBD2. This CDR3 contains 14 residues. In germline, CDR1 is SGHKS, CDR2 YYEKEE (reference sequence). The ends lost 4 bases at V and 7 bases at J; junction bases unmatched: 7. The CDR3 bases are TGTGCCAGCAGCGGTTTAGCGGGGTTTAATGAGCAGTTCTTC. It encodes CASSGLAGFNEQFF. Filled out from reference TRBV5-5 and TRBJ2-1, the complete variable domain reads DAGVTQSPTHLIKTRGQQVTLRCSPISGHKSVSWYQQVLGQGPQFIFQYYEKEERGRGNFPDRFSARQFPNYSSELNVNALLLGDSALYLCASSGLAGFNEQFFGPGTRLTVL.